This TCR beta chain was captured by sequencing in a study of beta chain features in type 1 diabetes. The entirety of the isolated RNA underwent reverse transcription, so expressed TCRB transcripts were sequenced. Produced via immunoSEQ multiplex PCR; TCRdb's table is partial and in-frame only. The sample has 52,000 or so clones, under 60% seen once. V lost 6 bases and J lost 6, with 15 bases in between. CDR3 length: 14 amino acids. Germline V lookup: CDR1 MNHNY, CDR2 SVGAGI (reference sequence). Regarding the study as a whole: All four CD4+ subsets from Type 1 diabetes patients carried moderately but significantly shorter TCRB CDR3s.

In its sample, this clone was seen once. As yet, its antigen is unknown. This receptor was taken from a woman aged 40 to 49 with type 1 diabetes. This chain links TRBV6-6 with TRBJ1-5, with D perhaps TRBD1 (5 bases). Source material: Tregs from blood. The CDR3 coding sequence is TGTGCCAGCAGGGGGGGTCGGGACCTTCAGCCCCAGCATTTT. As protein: CASRGGRDLQPQHF.